The 21 T cell receptor beta chains listed next were all sequenced from one sample in a study of T cells in Graves' hyperthyroidism and ophthalmopathy. Researchers took RNA transcripts and amplified the TCR beta CDR3 regions from them. TCR CDR3 regions were first amplified by RT-PCR with HTBI primers. TCRdb passed the multiplex PCR reads through MiXCR, listing each CDR3 protein once. Of approximately 510,000 distinct CDR3 sequences in the sample, 40% to 55% were seen once. Source material: peripheral blood or thyroid tissue (not recorded which). The receptors originated from an adult woman with Graves' disease, either hyperthyroidism or ophthalmopathy (not recorded which).

The chain joins TRBV5-1 to TRBJ1-1; TRBD1 aligns across 8 bases. CDR1 is SGHRS and CDR2 is YFSETQ in the germline V gene. The V and J ends lost 5 bases and 7 bases, in that order; junction bases with no gene match: 4. The CDR3 covers 12 residues. The CDR3: CASSRDRNEAFF. The DNA for the CDR3 is TGCGCCAGCAGTCGGGACAGGAATGAAGCTTTCTTT.

The V call is TRBV7-9, the J call TRBJ2-5, with TRBD2 matching over 7 bases. Judging by the DNA end, TRBJ2-1 fits better; the J call may be wrong. The length of the CDR3 is 15 residues. CDR1 SEHNR and CDR2 FQNEAQ come from the germline V gene (reference sequence). As DNA, the CDR3 is TGTGCCAGCAGCTTGACTGCGGGGGACCTCACTGAGCAGTTCTTC. Encoded protein: CASSLTAGDLTEQFF.

The table lists this clonotype with a few counts. The chain links TRBV7-8 to TRBJ1-2; D unclear. CDR3 length equals 13 residues. Germline CDR1 reads SGHVS; CDR2 reads FQNEAQ. The V and J ends lost 5 bases and 5 bases respectively, with 12 bases between them. The CDR3: CASSLHTGYGYTF. The CDR3 bases are TGTGCCAGCAGCCTACACACTGGTTATGGCTACACCTTC.

Notes on this clonotype: Compared with germline, one end of the junction differs, possibly owing to a read error. The chain links TRBV7-3 to TRBJ2-5; a weak D match, TRBD1 (5 bases). The CDR3 sequence is 15 residues long. The V gene's germline CDR1 is SGHTA and CDR2 FQGTGA. The DNA of the CDR3 is TGTGCCAGCAGTGAAATGGCGGCAGGGTTGGGTGTCGGGTTCTTC. This sequence encodes CASSEMAAGLGVGFF. Combining the CDR3 with reference TRBV7-3 and TRBJ2-5 gives the whole variable domain GAGVSQTPSNKVTEKGKYVELRCDPISGHTALYWYRQSLGQGPEFLIYFQGTGAADDSGLPNDRFFAVRPEGSVSTLKIQRTERGDSAVYLCASSEMAAGLGVGFFGPGTRLLVL.

This clonotype was counted a few times. The rearrangement joins TRBV6-5 to TRBJ2-7; 8 bases map to TRBD2. The CDR3 spans 14 residues. Germline V CDR1 and CDR2: MNHEY, SVGAGI. The V and J ends lost 5 bases and 6 bases, in that order; junction bases with no gene match: 9. The CDR3 loop reads CASSGAGVSSEQYF. CDR3 DNA: TGTGCCAGCAGTGGAGCGGGAGTTTCTAGCGAGCAGTACTTC.

The chain has TRBV5-1 and TRBJ1-4; TRBD1 agrees at 8 bases. The trim removed 7 bases at V and 5 bases at J, leaving 4 bases unmatched. The germline CDR1 and CDR2 sequences are SGHRS and YFSETQ. The CDR3 runs 13 residues. As DNA, the CDR3 is TGCGCCAGCGGGACAGGAAGAAATGAAAAACTGTTTTTT. Its protein is CASGTGRNEKLFF.

The chain is built from TRBV7-9 and TRBJ1-5; no firm D call. Germline CDR1 is SEHNR and CDR2 is FQNEAQ (reference sequence). Trimming took off 8 bases at V and 7 bases at J, with 21 bases between the two ends. CDR3 size: 15 residues. The CDR3 sequence: CASSGTGRFGQPQHF. In DNA form, the CDR3 reads TGTGCCAGCTCAGGCACTGGGCGCTTTGGGCAGCCCCAGCATTTT.

This clonotype was picked up a small number of times. This sequence joins TRBV2 and TRBJ2-7, with D maybe TRBD2 (6 bases). The germline gives CDR1 SNHLY, CDR2 FYNNEI. The CDR3 has 12 residues. Trimming pared 6 bases from V and 4 bases from J, leaving 10 bases between. Here the CDR3 reads CASSGRLYEQYF. In DNA form, the CDR3 reads TGTGCCAGCAGCGGGAGATTGTACGAGCAGTACTTC.

This clonotype was recorded many times. V and J are TRBV29-1 and TRBJ1-2; D gene unclear. V dropped 6 bases and J dropped 5 bases, with 13 bases sitting between them. CDR3 size: 12 residues. The germline V gene has CDR1 SQVTM and CDR2 ANQGSEA. CDR3: CSVSDGRYGYTF. The CDR3 DNA follows: TGCAGCGTCTCGGACGGGAGATATGGCTACACCTTC. Together with reference TRBV29-1 and TRBJ1-2, the CDR3 gives the full variable domain: SAVISQKPSRDICQRGTSLTIQCQVDSQVTMMFWYRQQPGQSLTLIATANQGSEATYESGFVIDKFPISRPNLTFSTLTVSNMSPEDSSIYLCSVSDGRYGYTFGSGTRLTVV.

This clonotype was picked up many times. V gene TRBV10-3 combines with J gene TRBJ2-1, with D possibly being TRBD2 (6 bases). Between the trimmed V and J ends, which lost 8 bases and 3 bases, there was a span of 14 bases. The germline V gene encodes CDR1 ENHRY and CDR2 SYGVKD. CDR3 length: 14 amino acids. This chain's CDR3 is CAIRYSGVYNEQFF. CDR3 coding DNA: TGTGCCATCCGGTATAGCGGAGTCTACAATGAGCAGTTCTTC.

The rearrangement joins TRBV25-1 to TRBJ1-1; 8 bases map to TRBD1. This CDR3 is 13 amino acids long. The V and J ends lost 6 bases and 7 bases, in that order; junction bases with no gene match: 7. In germline, CDR1 is MGHDK, CDR2 SYGVNS. CDR3 amino acids: CASSVRTGREAFF. Here the CDR3 DNA reads TGTGCCAGCAGCGTTAGGACAGGGCGTGAAGCTTTCTTT.

The chain uses TRBV25-1 and TRBJ1-6; a weak D match, TRBD1 (6 bases). Germline V gives CDR1 MGHDK, CDR2 SYGVNS. V was cut by 4 bases and J by 5 bases, with 15 bases left in between. The CDR3 sequence is 16 residues long. The CDR3 DNA reads as TGTGCCAGCAGTGCTATCCGGGACATCAATAATTCACCCCTCCACTTT. This sequence encodes CASSAIRDINNSPLHF.

A word on this clonotype: Just one base apart from a much larger clone, this may be a read error. This chain links TRBV12-3 or TRBV12-4 with TRBJ1-1, with D tentatively TRBD1 (6 bases). The CDR3 has 16 amino acids. The CDR3 protein is CAGSWYDRGHNTEAFF. The CDR3 nucleotides read TGTGCCGGCAGTTGGTACGACCGGGGGCACAACACTGAAGCTTTCTTT.

The rearrangement joins TRBV6-1 to TRBJ1-1; a possible D gene is TRBD1 (5 bases). The CDR3 covers 14 residues. Germline CDR1 MNHNS, CDR2 SASEGT. The V end was cut by 7 bases, the J end by 3 bases, with 15 bases between. CDR3: CASMEIGGDTEAFF. As DNA, the CDR3 is TGTGCCAGCATGGAGATCGGGGGAGACACTGAAGCTTTCTTT.

This clonotype was seen more than once but under ten times. V usage is TRBV9 and J usage is TRBJ1-2, with 9 nucleotides matching TRBD1. CDR1 and CDR2 (germline): SGDLS, YYNGEE. V shed 4 bases and J 6 bases; nucleotides not matched to a gene: 13. The CDR3 sequence is 16 residues long. The CDR3 nucleotides are TGTGCCAGCAGCAACGGGGACAGGGAAATAACTAATGGCTACACCTTC. Its translation is CASSNGDREITNGYTF.

A word on this clonotype: A much larger clonotype is one base distant, so this may be a read error. This rearrangement joins TRBV6-5 to TRBJ1-3, with TRBD1 matching over 10 bases. With 4 bases clipped from V and 2 bases from J, the junction kept 8 bases outside the gene matches. Germline loops: CDR1 MNHEY, CDR2 SVGAGI. The CDR3 is 17 residues long. As DNA, the CDR3 is TGTGCCAGCAGTTCGTCATATGGACAGGGGGCTGGAAACACCATATATTTT. It encodes CASSSSYGQGAGNTIYF.

This clonotype has a handful of counts. The chain employs TRBV6-6 and TRBJ1-2; D call uncertain. Germline V gene sequence: CDR1 MNHNY, CDR2 SVGAGI (reference sequence). Trimming took 0 bases from V and 8 from J, leaving 10 bases between them. CDR3 length equals 13 residues. CDR3 in amino acids: CASSYSQASGYTF. The CDR3 DNA reads as TGTGCCAGCAGTTACTCGCAGGCCTCGGGCTACACCTTC.

This clonotype was found many times. The DNA for the CDR3 is TGTGCCAGCAGCTTAAGGGACCAGGGAAACACCATATATTTT. It specifies CASSLRDQGNTIYF. This chain connects TRBV7-2 to TRBJ1-3; tentatively, D is TRBD1 (5 bases). V shed 2 bases and J shed 4 bases, with 9 bases lying between them. The CDR3 covers 14 residues. CDR1 is SGHTA, CDR2 FQGNSA, per germline.

The chain couples TRBV19 to TRBJ1-5, with D hard to call. The V end lost 1 base, the J end lost 2 bases, and 9 bases lay between the germline ends. Per germline, CDR1 LNHDA and CDR2 SQIVND (reference sequence). This CDR3 comprises 15 residues. The CDR3 protein is CASSIGLAGNQPQHF. The CDR3 DNA reads TGTGCCAGTAGTATAGGTTTAGCAGGCAATCAGCCCCAGCATTTT.

The chain uses TRBV20-1 and TRBJ2-2, with TRBD2 matching 14 bases. Germline V gene data show CDR1 as DFQATT and CDR2 as SNEGSKA (reference sequence). This CDR3 comprises 17 residues. After removal of 3 bases from V and 4 bases from J, the junction contained 7 bases not matched to a gene. Here the CDR3 reads CSASTTSGRAGTGELFF. The DNA of the CDR3 is TGCAGTGCTAGTACGACTAGCGGGAGGGCCGGCACCGGGGAGCTGTTTTTT.

As to this clonotype: A much larger clonotype is one base distant, so this may be a read error. V usage is TRBV7-2 and J usage is TRBJ2-5, with 10 bases that match TRBD2. The CDR3 is made up of 16 amino acids. Per germline, CDR1 SGHTA and CDR2 FQGNSA. CDR3 amino acids: CASSRRLAGDQETLYF. CDR3 DNA: TGTGCCAGCAGCCGGAGGCTAGCGGGAGACCAAGAGACCCTGTACTTC.